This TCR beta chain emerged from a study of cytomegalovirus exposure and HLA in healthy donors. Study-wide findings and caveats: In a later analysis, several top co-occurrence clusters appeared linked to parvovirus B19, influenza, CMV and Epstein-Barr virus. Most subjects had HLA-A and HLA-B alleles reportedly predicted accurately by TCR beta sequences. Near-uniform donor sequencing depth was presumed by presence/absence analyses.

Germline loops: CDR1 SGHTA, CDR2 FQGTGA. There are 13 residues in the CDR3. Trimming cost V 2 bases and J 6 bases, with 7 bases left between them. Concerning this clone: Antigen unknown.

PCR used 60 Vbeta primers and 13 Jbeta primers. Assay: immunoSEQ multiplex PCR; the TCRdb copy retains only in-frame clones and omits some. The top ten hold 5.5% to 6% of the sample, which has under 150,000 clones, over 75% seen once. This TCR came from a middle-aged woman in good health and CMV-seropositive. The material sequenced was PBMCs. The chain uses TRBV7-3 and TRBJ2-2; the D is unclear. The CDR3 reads CASSLLSPGELFF. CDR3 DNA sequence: TGTGCCAGCAGCTTATTGAGCCCCGGGGAGCTGTTTTTT.